This entry lists 7 T cell receptor beta chains sequenced from one sample in a study of read filtering for tumor transcriptome and immune sequencing. Molecular barcoded adaptors covering alpha/delta and beta/gamma chains were used on roughly 400 ng RNA. Each CDR3 protein is one row after TCRdb ran MiXCR on the reads. This table holds fewer than 100,000 distinct CDR3 sequences, 10% to 15% found once. The sequencing input was a population of CD138-negative cells sorted from bone marrow. These receptors all come from a donor at least 40 years old with multiple myeloma.

There are many counts of this clonotype. The rearrangement links TRBV5-1 to TRBJ2-3, with 9 positions matching TRBD2. CDR1 SGHRS and CDR2 YFSETQ come from the germline V gene. This CDR3 contains 15 residues. With 6 bases clipped from V and 6 bases from J, the junction kept 11 bases outside the gene matches. CDR3 nucleotide sequence: TGCGCCAGCACGGTTAGCGGGAGATCATTGGATACGCAGTATTTT. Protein product: CASTVSGRSLDTQYF. Drawing the rest from reference TRBV5-1 and TRBJ2-3, the complete variable domain is KAGVTQTPRYLIKTRGQQVTLSCSPISGHRSVSWYQQTPGQGLQFLFEYFSETQRNKGNFPGRFSGRQFSNSRSEMNVSTLELGDSALYLCASTVSGRSLDTQYFGPGTRLTVL.

The chain has TRBV11-2 and TRBJ2-1, with D perhaps given as TRBD1 or TRBD2 (5 bases each). Trimming took off 5 bases at V and 1 base at J, with 15 bases between the two ends. Germline CDR1 and CDR2: SGHAT and FQNNGV. CDR3 size: 16 residues. The CDR3 loop is CASSPAGTGSYNEQFF. The CDR3 coding sequence is TGTGCCAGCAGCCCGGCCGGGACGGGGTCCTACAATGAGCAGTTCTTC. Full variable domain (outside the CDR3, taken from reference TRBV11-2 and TRBJ2-1): EAGVAQSPRYKIIEKRQSVAFWCNPISGHATLYWYQQILGQGPKLLIQFQNNGVVDDSQLPKDRFSAERLKGVDSTLKIQPAKLEDSAVYLCASSPAGTGSYNEQFFGPGTRLTVL.

This clonotype has ten or more counts. The chain joins TRBV25-1 to TRBJ2-3; D may correspond to TRBD1 or TRBD2 (5 bases each). Germline assignment: CDR1 MGHDK and CDR2 SYGVNS. The CDR3 contains 15 residues. The V end lost 5 bases, the J end lost 6 bases, and 18 bases lay between the germline ends. The CDR3 loop reads CASSLGTASFDTQYF. CDR3 sequence (DNA): TGTGCCAGCAGTTTGGGGACGGCGAGCTTTGATACGCAGTATTTT.

In this sample, this clonotype turned up a few times. V gene TRBV19 combines with J gene TRBJ2-1, with 12 bases aligning to TRBD2. The CDR3 runs 18 residues. Looked up from germline, CDR1 is LNHDA and CDR2 is SQIVND (reference sequence). Trimming removed 4 bases from V and 2 bases from J; junction bases left unmatched: 9. CDR3 sequence reads: CASSTPGTSGSTYNEQFF. CDR3 coding DNA: TGTGCCAGTAGTACTCCCGGGACTAGCGGGTCGACCTACAATGAGCAGTTCTTC.

There are a few counts of this clonotype. A read error may explain this, as a much larger clone is one base away. The V gene is TRBV28, the J gene TRBJ1-2; 7 bases map to TRBD1. Germline V gives CDR1 MDHEN, CDR2 SYDVKM. The junction had 8 bases not matched to a gene; V was cut back by 6 bases and J by 4 bases. CDR3 length equals 14 residues. The CDR3 spells CASRGQPEAYGYTF. CDR3 nucleotide sequence: TGTGCCAGCAGGGGACAGCCTGAAGCCTATGGCTACACCTTC.

Turning to this clonotype: The germline gene is not matched at one end of the junction; a read error may be the cause. The genes are TRBV29-1 and TRBJ2-2; the D call may be TRBD1 or TRBD2 (6 bases each). This CDR3 is built from 14 residues. Germline V lookup: CDR1 SQVTM, CDR2 ANQGSEA. The CDR3 bases are TGCGGCGTTGAAGAAGGAGGGGGCACCGGGGAGCTGTTTTTT. Translated: CGVEEGGGTGELFF.

The V gene is TRBV2, the J gene TRBJ1-5; 8 nucleotides align to TRBD1. The ends lost 7 bases at V and 9 bases at J; junction bases unmatched: 17. The CDR3 is 16 residues long. Per germline, CDR1 SNHLY and CDR2 FYNNEI. The CDR3 DNA reads TGTGCCAGCAACCTCGACAGGGGCGTCTCTATGGGGCCCCAGCATTTT. As protein: CASNLDRGVSMGPQHF.